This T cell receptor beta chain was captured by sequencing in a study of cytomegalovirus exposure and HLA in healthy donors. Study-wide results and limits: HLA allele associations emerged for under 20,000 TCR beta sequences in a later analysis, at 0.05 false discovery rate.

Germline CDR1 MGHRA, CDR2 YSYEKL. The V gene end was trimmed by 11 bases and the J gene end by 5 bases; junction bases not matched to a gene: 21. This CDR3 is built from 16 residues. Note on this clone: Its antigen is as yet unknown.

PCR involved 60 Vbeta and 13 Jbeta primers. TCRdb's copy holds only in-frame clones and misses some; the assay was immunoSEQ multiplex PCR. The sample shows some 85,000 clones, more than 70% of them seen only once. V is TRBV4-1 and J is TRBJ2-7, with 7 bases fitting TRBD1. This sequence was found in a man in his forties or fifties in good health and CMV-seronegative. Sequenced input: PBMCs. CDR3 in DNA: TGCGCCTCGAGCTTGGAACCGGGACAGCGAATCGACGAGCAGTACTTC. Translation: CASSLEPGQRIDEQYF.